This T cell receptor (beta chain) was identified in a study of human T cells and chemical hapten exposure. TCRdb ran MiXCR on the RACE reads and lists one entry per CDR3 protein. The sample carries more than 250,000 distinct CDR3 sequences, 7.5% to 9% recorded once. As for time point: pre-sensitization, week 0. Treatment noted: therapeutic diphenylcyclopropenone sensitization with weekly scalp DPC. Germline assignment: CDR1 MNHEY and CDR2 SVGEGT. The ends lost 6 bases at V and 7 bases at J; junction bases unmatched: 17. The CDR3 is 17 amino acids. The source was whole blood, collected in connection with sensitization to the hapten diphenylcyclopropenone (DPC). The TCR was taken from a woman in her 40s with alopecia areata. Some clones in this sample may be carry-over from other donors' samples. The chain recombines TRBV6-2 or TRBV6-3 with TRBJ2-1, with 8 nucleotides matching TRBD2. Written as DNA, the CDR3 is TGTGCCAGCAGCCCCATAAGACAAGCGGGAGAAGGGAATGAGCAGTTCTTC. This translates into CASSPIRQAGEGNEQFF.